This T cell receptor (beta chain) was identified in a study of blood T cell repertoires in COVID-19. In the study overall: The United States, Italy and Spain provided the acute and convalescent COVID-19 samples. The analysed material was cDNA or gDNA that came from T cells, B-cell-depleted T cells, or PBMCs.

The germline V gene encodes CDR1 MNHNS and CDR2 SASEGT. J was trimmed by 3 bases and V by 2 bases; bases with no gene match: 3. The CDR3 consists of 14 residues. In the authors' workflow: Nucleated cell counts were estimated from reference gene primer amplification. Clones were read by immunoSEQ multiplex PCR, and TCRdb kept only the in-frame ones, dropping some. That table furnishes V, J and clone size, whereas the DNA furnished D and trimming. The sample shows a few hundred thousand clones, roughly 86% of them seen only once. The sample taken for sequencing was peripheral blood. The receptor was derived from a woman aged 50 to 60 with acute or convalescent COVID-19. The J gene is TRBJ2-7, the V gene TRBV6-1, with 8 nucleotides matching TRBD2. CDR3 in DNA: TGTGCCAGCAGTGAAAGCGGGAGTTTCTACGAGCAGTACTTC. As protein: CASSESGSFYEQYF.